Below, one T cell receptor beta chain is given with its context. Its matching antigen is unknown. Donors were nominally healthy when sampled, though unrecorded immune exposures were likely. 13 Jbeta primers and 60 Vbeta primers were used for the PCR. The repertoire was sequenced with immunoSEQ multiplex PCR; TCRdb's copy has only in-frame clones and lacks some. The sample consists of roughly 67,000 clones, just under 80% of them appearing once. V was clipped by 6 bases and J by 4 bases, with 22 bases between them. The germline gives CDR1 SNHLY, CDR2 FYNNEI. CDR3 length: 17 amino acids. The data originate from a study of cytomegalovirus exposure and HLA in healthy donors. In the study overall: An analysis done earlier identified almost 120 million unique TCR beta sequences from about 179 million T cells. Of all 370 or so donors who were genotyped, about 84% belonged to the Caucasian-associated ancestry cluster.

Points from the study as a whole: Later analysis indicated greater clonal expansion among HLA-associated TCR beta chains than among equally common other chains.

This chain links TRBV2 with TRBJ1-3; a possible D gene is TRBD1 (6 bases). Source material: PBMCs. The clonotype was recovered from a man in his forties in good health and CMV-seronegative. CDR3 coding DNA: TGTGCCAGCAGCGGCCAAAAGCTGGGGGCAACCGGAAACACCATATATTTT. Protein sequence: CASSGQKLGATGNTIYF.